This T cell receptor beta chain was identified in a study of T cells expressing NK-cell markers. Broader study findings: Of the CD8+ T cells in about 6 donors, about 1.0-8% belonged to dominant NKG2C+ clonotypes. The CD3+CD56-NKG2C+ fraction was also led by these clonotypes in a handful of donors.

A remark on this clonotype: Its antigen remains unknown.

Template switching by 5'RACE with UMIs generated the TCR beta cDNA. Reanalyzing the 5' RACE reads, TCRdb keeps one entry per CDR3 protein, without DNA. The data show under 500,000 distinct CDR3 sequences, and the top ten clones hold less than 7.5%. CDR1 is SQVTM, CDR2 ANQGSEA, per germline. The CDR3 spans 13 residues. The sequence was obtained from a woman aged 18-69 years in good health. The chain uses TRBV29-1 and TRBJ2-5. Sequenced sample: blood T cells: a sorted CD56 or NKG2C T cell subset, CD4+ or CD8+ T cells, or bulk PBMC T cells (not recorded which). The CDR3 sequence is CSIEDSSQETQYF. Using reference TRBV29-1 and TRBJ2-5 for the parts outside the CDR3, the full variable domain is SAVISQKPSRDICQRGTSLTIQCQVDSQVTMMFWYRQQPGQSLTLIATANQGSEATYESGFVIDKFPISRPNLTFSTLTVSNMSPEDSSIYLCSIEDSSQETQYFGPGTRLLVL.